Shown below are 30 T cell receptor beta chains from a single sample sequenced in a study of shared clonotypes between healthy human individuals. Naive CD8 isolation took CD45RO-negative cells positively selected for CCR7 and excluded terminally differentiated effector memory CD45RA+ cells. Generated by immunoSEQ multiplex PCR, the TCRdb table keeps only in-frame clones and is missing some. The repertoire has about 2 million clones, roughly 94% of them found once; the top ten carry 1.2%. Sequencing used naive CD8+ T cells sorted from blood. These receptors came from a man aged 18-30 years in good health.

The CDR3 DNA reads TGTGCCAGCAGCCCAGGGGAATTCATCTCCTACGAGCAGTACTTC. It codes for CASSPGEFISYEQYF. The chain combines TRBV11-1 with TRBJ2-7, with D tentatively TRBD1 (6 bases). This CDR3 is 15 amino acids long. Trimming stripped 5 bases from V and 0 bases from J, with 14 bases between. Germline CDR1 and CDR2: SGHAT and FQDESV (reference sequence). The complete variable domain, with remaining parts taken from reference TRBV11-1 and TRBJ2-7, reads EAEVAQSPRYKITEKSQAVAFWCDPISGHATLYWYRQILGQGPELLVQFQDESVVDDSQLPKDRFSAERLKGVDSTLKIQPAELGDSAMYLCASSPGEFISYEQYFGPGTRLTVT.

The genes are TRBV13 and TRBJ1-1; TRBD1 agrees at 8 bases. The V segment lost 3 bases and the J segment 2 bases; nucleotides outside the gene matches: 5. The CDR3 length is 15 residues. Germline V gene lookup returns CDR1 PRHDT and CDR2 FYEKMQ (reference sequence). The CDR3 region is CASSFLTGANTEAFF. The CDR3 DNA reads TGTGCCAGCAGCTTTCTGACAGGGGCCAACACTGAAGCTTTCTTT.

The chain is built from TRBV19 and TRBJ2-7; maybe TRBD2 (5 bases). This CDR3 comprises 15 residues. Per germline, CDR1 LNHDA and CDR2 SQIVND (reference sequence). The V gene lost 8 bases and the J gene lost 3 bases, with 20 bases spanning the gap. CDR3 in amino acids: CASGDPVGGIYEQYF. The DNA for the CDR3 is TGTGCCAGTGGGGATCCGGTAGGAGGAATCTACGAGCAGTACTTC.

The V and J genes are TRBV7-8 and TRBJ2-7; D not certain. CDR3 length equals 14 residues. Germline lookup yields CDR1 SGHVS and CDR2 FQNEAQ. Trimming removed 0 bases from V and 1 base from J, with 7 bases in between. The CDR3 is CASSLARGSYEQYF. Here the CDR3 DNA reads TGTGCCAGCAGCTTAGCCAGAGGTTCCTACGAGCAGTACTTC.

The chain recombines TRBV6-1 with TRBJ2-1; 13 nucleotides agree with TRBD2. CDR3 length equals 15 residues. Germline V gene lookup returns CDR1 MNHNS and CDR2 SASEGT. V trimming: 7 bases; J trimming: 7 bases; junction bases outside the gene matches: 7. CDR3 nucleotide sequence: TGTGCCAGCACCCGACTAGCGGGGGGTATGAATGAGCAGTTCTTC. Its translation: CASTRLAGGMNEQFF.

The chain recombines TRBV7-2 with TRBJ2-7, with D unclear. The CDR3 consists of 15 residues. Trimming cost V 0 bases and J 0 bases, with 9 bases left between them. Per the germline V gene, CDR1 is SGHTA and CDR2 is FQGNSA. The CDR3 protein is CASSLAARSSYEQYF. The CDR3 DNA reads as TGTGCCAGCAGCTTAGCGGCCCGGAGCTCCTACGAGCAGTACTTC.

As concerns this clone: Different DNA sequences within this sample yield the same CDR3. The DNA for the CDR3 is TGTGCCAGCAGTTACAGCCTAGCGGCAGATACGCAGTATTTT. Its translation: CASSYSLAADTQYF. V usage is TRBV6-5 and J usage is TRBJ2-3; the match to TRBD2 covers 7 bases. Germline V lookup: CDR1 MNHEY, CDR2 SVGAGI. V lost 2 bases to trimming and J lost 4 bases; unmatched junction nucleotides: 3. This CDR3 region has 14 residues.

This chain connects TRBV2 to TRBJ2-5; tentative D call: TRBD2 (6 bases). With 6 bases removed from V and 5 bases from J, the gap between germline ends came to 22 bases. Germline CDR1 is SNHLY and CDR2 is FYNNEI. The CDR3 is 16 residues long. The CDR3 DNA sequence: TGTGCCAGCAGGATGTTCCCGGACTACCCGCCGGAGACCCAGTACTTC. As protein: CASRMFPDYPPETQYF.

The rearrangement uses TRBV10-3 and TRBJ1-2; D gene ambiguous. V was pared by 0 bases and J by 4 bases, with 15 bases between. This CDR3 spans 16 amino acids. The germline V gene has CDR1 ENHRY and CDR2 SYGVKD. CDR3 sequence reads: CAISESAADSFYGYTF. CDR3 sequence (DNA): TGTGCCATCAGTGAGTCCGCGGCTGACTCCTTCTATGGCTACACCTTC.

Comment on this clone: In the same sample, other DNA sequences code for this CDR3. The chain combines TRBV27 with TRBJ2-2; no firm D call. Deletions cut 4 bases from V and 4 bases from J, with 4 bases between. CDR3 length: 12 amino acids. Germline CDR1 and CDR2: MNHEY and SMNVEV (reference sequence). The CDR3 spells CASSSFTGELFF. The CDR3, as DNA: TGTGCCAGCAGTTCGTTCACCGGGGAGCTGTTTTTT.

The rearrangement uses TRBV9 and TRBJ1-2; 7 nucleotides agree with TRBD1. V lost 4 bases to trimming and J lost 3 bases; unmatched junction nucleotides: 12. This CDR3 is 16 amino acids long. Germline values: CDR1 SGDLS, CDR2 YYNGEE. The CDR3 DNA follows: TGTGCCAGCAGCTTTCCACGACAGGGCGATGACTATGGCTACACCTTC. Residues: CASSFPRQGDDYGYTF.

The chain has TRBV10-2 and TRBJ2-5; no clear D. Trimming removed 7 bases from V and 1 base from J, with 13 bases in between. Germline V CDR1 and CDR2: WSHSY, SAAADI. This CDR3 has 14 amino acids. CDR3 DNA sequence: TGCGCCAGCAACCATCCTAGTTGCCAAGAGACCCAGTACTTC. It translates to CASNHPSCQETQYF.

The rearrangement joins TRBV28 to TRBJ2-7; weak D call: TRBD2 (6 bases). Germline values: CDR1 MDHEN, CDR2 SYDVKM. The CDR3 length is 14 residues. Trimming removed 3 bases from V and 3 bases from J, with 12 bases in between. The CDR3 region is CASSLREVYYEQYF. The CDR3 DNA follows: TGTGCCAGCAGTTTGAGGGAGGTATACTACGAGCAGTACTTC.

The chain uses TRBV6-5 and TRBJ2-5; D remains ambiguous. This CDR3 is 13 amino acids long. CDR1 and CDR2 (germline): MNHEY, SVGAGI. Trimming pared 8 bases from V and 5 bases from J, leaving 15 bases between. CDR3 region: CASSRAIWETQYF. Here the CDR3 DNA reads TGTGCCAGCTCTAGGGCAATTTGGGAGACCCAGTACTTC.

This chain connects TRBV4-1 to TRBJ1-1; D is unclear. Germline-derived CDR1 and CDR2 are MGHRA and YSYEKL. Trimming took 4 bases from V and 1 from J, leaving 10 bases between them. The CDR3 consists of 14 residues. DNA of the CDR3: TGCGCCAGCAGCCCGGCGAACCCGAACACTGAAGCTTTCTTT. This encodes CASSPANPNTEAFF.

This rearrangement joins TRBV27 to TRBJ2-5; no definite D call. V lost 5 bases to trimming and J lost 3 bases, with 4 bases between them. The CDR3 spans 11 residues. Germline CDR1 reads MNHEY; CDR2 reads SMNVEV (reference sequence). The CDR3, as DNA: TGTGCCAGCAGTCCCGAAGAGACCCAGTACTTC. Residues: CASSPEETQYF.

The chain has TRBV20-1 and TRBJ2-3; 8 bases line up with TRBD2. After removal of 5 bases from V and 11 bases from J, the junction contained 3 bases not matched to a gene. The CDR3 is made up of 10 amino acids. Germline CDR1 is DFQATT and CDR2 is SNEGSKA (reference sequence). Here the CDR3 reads CSAAGGLQYF. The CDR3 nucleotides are TGCAGTGCTGCGGGGGGCTTGCAGTATTTT.

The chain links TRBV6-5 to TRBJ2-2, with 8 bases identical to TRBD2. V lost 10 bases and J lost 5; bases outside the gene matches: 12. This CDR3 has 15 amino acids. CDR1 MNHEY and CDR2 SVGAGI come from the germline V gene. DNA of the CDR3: TGTGCCACCACCCAGCGGGGGTACTTAACCGGGGAGCTGTTTTTT. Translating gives CATTQRGYLTGELFF.

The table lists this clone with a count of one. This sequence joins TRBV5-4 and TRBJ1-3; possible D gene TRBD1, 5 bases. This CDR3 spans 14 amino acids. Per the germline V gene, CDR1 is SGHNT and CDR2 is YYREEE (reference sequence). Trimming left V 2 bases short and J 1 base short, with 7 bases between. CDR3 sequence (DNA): TGTGCCAGCAGCTTCGCAGGGTCTGGAAACACCATATATTTT. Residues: CASSFAGSGNTIYF.

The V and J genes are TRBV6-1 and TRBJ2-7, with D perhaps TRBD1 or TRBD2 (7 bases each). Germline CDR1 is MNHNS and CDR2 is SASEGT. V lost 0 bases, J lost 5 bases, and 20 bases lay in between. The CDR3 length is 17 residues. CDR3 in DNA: TGTGCCAGCAGTGAAGCCCCGCCTTGGGAGGGGGCGAACGAGCAGTACTTC. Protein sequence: CASSEAPPWEGANEQYF.

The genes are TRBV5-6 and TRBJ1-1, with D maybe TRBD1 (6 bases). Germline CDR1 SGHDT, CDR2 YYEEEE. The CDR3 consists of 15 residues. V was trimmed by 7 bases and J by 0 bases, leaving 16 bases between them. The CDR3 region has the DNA TGTGCCAGCCAGGACAGTCGTGGTATGAACACTGAAGCTTTCTTT. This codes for CASQDSRGMNTEAFF.

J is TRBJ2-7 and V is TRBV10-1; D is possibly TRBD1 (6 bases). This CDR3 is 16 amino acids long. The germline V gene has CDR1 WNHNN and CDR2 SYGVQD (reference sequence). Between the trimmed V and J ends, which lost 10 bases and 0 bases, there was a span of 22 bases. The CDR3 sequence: CATPVGAGVLSYEQYF. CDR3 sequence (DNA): TGCGCCACCCCTGTTGGGGCAGGGGTCCTCTCCTACGAGCAGTACTTC.

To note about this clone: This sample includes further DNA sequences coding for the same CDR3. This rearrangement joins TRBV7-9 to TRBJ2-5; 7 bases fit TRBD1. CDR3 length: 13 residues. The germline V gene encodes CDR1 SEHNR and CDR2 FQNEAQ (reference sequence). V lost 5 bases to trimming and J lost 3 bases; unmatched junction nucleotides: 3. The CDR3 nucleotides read TGTGCCAGCAGCCCCCAGGGGGAAGAGACCCAGTACTTC. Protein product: CASSPQGEETQYF.

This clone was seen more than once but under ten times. CDR3 DNA sequence: TGCGCCAGCAGCCAAGATCACACGGCGTTCTACGAGCAGTACTTC. This encodes CASSQDHTAFYEQYF. The chain carries TRBV4-3 and TRBJ2-7; no definite D call. The CDR3 totals 15 residues. V dropped 0 bases and J dropped 3 bases, with 12 bases sitting between them. From germline, CDR1 is LGHNA and CDR2 YSLEER.

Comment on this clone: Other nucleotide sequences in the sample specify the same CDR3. The CDR3 nucleotides are TGTGCCAGTAGTATAGTTCCAGGGGGTGAGCAGTTCTTC. Residues: CASSIVPGGEQFF. V gene TRBV19 combines with J gene TRBJ2-1, with 7 bases matching TRBD1. Per germline, CDR1 LNHDA and CDR2 SQIVND (reference sequence). The junction had 3 bases not matched to a gene; V was cut back by 1 base and J by 9 bases. CDR3 length: 13 residues. The full variable domain, with the rest looked up from reference TRBV19 and TRBJ2-1, is DGGITQSPKYLFRKEGQNVTLSCEQNLNHDAMYWYRQDPGQGLRLIYYSQIVNDFQKGDIAEGYSVSREKKESFPLTVTSAQKNPTAFYLCASSIVPGGEQFFGPGTRLTVL.

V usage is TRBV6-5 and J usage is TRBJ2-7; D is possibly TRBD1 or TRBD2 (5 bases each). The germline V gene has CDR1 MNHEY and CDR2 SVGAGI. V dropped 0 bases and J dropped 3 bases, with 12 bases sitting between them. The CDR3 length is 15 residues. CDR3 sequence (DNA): TGTGCCAGCAGTTACTCGGGGCCTGACTACTACGAGCAGTACTTC. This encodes CASSYSGPDYYEQYF.

In nucleotides, the CDR3 is TGTGCCAGCAGCGTTTCCATTAAGGATGGAGGGTTCTATGGCTACACCTTC. Translation gives CASSVSIKDGGFYGYTF. This sequence joins TRBV9 and TRBJ1-2; D remains ambiguous. Per the germline V gene, CDR1 is SGDLS and CDR2 is YYNGEE. The CDR3 totals 17 residues. Deletions cut 2 bases from V and 4 bases from J, with 21 bases between.

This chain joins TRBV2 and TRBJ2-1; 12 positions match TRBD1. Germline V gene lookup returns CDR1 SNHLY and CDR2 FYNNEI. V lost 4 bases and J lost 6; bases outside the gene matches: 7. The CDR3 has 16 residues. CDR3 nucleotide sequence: TGTGCCAGCAGTGGTTTAGGGACAGGGGGCCTCAATGAGCAGTTCTTC. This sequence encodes CASSGLGTGGLNEQFF.

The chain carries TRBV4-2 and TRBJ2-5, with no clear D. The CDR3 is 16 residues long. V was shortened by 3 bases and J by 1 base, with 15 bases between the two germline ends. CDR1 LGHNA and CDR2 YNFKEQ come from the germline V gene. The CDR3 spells CASSQGFWGTQETQYF. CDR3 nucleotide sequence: TGTGCCAGCAGCCAGGGGTTTTGGGGAACCCAAGAGACCCAGTACTTC.

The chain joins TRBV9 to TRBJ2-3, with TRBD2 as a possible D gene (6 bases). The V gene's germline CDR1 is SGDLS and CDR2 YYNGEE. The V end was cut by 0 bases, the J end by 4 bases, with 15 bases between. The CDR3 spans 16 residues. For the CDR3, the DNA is TGTGCCAGCAGCGTAGAGGGGACTGGTAGAGCAGATACGCAGTATTTT. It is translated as CASSVEGTGRADTQYF.